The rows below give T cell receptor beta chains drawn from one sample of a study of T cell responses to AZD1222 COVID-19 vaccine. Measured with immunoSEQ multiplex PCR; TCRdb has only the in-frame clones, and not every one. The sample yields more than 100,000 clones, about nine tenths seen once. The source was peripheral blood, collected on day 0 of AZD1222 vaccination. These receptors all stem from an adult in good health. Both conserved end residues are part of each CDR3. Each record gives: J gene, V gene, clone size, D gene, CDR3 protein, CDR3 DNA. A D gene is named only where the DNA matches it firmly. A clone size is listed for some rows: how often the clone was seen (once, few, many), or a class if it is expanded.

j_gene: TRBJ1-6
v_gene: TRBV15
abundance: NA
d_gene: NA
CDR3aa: CATSGRRGPLHF
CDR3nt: TGTGCCACCAGCGGCCGAAGGGGGCCCCTCCACTTT

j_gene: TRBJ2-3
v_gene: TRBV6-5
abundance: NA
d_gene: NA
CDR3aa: CASSYVAGTDTQYF
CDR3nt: TGTGCCAGCAGTTACGTGGCGGGGACAGATACGCAGTATTTT

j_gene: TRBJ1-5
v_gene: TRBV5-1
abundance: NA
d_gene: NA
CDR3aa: CASSAGDNQPQHF
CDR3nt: TGCGCCAGCAGCGCAGGGGACAATCAGCCCCAGCATTTT

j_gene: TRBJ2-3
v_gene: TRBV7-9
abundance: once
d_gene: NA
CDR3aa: CASSGLGVGGDTQYF
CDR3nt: TGTGCCAGCAGCGGGCTAGGGGTAGGTGGAGATACGCAGTATTTT

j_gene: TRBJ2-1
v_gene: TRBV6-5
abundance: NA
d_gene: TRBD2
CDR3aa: CASSRGGANEQFF
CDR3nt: TGTGCCAGCAGCCGCGGGGGGGCAAATGAGCAGTTCTTC

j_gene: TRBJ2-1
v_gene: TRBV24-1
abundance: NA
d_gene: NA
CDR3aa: CATSDLFAKEQFF
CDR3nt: TGTGCCACCAGTGATTTGTTTGCAAAAGAGCAGTTCTTC

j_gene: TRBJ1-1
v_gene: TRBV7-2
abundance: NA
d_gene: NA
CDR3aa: CASSLFSGNTEAFF
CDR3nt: TGTGCCAGCAGCTTATTTAGTGGGAACACTGAAGCTTTCTTT

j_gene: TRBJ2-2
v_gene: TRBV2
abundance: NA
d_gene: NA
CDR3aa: CASSPAGELFF
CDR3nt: TGTGCCAGCAGCCCAGCCGGGGAGCTGTTTTTT

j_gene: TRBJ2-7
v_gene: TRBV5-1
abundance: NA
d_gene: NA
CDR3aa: CASSTAWDNSYEQYF
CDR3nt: TGCGCCAGCAGCACCGCCTGGGACAACTCCTACGAGCAGTACTTC

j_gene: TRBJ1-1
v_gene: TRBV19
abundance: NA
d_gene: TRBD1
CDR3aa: CASSTGQGAWLNTEAFF
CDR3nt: TGTGCCAGTAGCACGGGACAGGGGGCATGGTTAAACACTGAAGCTTTCTTT

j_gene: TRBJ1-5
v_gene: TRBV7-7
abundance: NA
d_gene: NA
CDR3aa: CASSKEPNQPQHF
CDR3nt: TGTGCCAGCAGCAAGGAACCCAATCAGCCCCAGCATTTT

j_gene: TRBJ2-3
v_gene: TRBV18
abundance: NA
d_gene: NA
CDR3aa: CASSPRSWPRYSTDTQYF
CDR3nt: TGTGCCAGCTCACCAAGGTCCTGGCCCCGGTATAGCACAGATACGCAGTATTTT

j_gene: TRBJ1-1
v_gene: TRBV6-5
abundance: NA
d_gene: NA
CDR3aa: CASSIRQNTEAFF
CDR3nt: TGTGCCAGCAGCATTAGACAGAACACTGAAGCTTTCTTT

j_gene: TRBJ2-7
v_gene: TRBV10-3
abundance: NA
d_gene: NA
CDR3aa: CAISEAYEQYF
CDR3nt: TGTGCCATCAGTGAGGCTTACGAGCAGTACTTC

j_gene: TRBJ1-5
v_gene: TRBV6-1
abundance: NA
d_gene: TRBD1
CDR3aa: CASSEAGTGDQPQHF
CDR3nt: TGTGCCAGCAGTGAGGCCGGGACAGGAGACCAGCCCCAGCATTTT

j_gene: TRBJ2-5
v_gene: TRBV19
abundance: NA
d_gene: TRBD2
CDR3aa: CASRRRGEETQYF
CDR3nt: TGTGCCAGTAGACGGCGGGGGGAAGAGACCCAGTACTTC

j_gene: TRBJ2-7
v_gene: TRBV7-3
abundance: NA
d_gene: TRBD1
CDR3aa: CASSPTGQGGDEQYF
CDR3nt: TGTGCCAGCAGCCCGACCGGACAGGGAGGCGACGAGCAGTACTTC

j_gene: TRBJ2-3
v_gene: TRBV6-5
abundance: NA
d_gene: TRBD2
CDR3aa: CASRTSGARPDTQYF
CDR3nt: TGTGCCAGCCGAACTAGCGGGGCTAGGCCGGATACGCAGTATTTT

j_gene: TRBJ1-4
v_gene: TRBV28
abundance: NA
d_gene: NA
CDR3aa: CASSLRGPNEKLFF
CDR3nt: TGTGCCAGCAGTTTAAGGGGTCCTAATGAAAAACTGTTTTTT

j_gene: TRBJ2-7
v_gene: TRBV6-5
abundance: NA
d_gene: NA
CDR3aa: CASSYRLSDKPYEQYF
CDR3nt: TGTGCCAGCAGTTACCGGTTATCCGACAAGCCCTACGAGCAGTACTTC

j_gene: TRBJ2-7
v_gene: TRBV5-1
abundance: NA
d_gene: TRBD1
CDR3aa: CASSLAEGQGSEQYF
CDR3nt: TGCGCCAGCAGCTTGGCCGAGGGACAGGGCAGCGAGCAGTACTTC

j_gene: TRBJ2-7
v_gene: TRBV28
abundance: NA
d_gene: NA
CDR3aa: CASSSLAGLNYEQYF
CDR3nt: TGTGCCAGCAGTTCCCTGGCAGGTCTAAACTACGAGCAGTACTTC